This TCR beta chain was sequenced for a study of OX40 agonist ivuxolimab in advanced cancers. Trimming left V 5 bases short and J 6 bases short, with 10 bases between. Germline loops: CDR1 LNHDA, CDR2 SQIVND (reference sequence). The CDR3 totals 13 residues. Generated by immunoSEQ multiplex PCR, the TCRdb table keeps only in-frame clones and is missing some. The sample yields some 66,000 clones, less than 90% seen once. This chain uses TRBV19 with TRBJ1-4, with a tentative D call TRBD1 (6 bases). The input for sequencing was CD4+ or CD8+ T cells sorted from blood, taken in a trial of the OX40 agonist ivuxolimab. The clonotype comes from an adult with an advanced solid tumor such as melanoma, head and neck, liver or kidney cancer. The CDR3 sequence is CASSVTGHEKLFF. DNA for the CDR3: TGTGCCAGTAGTGTAACAGGGCATGAAAAACTGTTTTTT. Using reference TRBV19 and TRBJ1-4 for the parts outside the CDR3, the full variable domain is DGGITQSPKYLFRKEGQNVTLSCEQNLNHDAMYWYRQDPGQGLRLIYYSQIVNDFQKGDIAEGYSVSREKKESFPLTVTSAQKNPTAFYLCASSVTGHEKLFFGSGTQLSVL.